Listed below are T cell receptor beta chains from one sample, sequenced in a study of PD-1 blockade in classical Hodgkin lymphoma. Assay: immunoSEQ multiplex PCR; the TCRdb copy retains only in-frame clones and omits some. Of more than 20,000 clones in the sample, around 80% were seen once. Sequenced here: peripheral blood mononuclear cells (PBMCs), sampled before the second cycle of nivolumab. These TCRs come from a human donor with classical Hodgkin lymphoma. Each CDR3 is given with its conserved first and last residue. Each record gives: V gene, D gene, J gene, clone size, CDR3 DNA, CDR3 protein. The D gene is left open where the match is weak. Clone size is shown for a subset of rows, as once, few, many or a class of expanded clone.

TRBV28	NA	TRBJ1-6	few	TGTGCCAGCAGTCAAAACAGGTGGCGGGATTCACCCCTCCACTTT	CASSQNRWRDSPLHF
TRBV7-2	NA	TRBJ2-3	NA	TGTGCCAGCAGTAACCCCCCTAGTTACACAGATACGCAGTATTTT	CASSNPPSYTDTQYF
TRBV7-9	NA	TRBJ1-2	NA	TGTGCCAGCAGCTTAGGGCTCACACGGGGCTATGGCTACACCTTC	CASSLGLTRGYGYTF
TRBV5-1	NA	TRBJ2-6	NA	TGCGCCAGCAATCCTGGGCCGCCCCTCTCTGGGGCCAACGTCCTGACTTTC	CASNPGPPLSGANVLTF
TRBV4-3	TRBD1	TRBJ2-6	few	TGCGCCAGCAGCTTGAGAGGGACAGCTGACTCTGGGGCCAACGTCCTGACTTTC	CASSLRGTADSGANVLTF
TRBV5-1	NA	TRBJ1-3	NA	TGCGCCAGCAGCCGCATGGGGGACATCTATCTCTCTGGAAACACCATATATTTT	CASSRMGDIYLSGNTIYF
TRBV9	NA	TRBJ1-4	NA	TGTGCCAGCAGCGAGCAAGGAATAACTAATGAAAAACTGTTTTTT	CASSEQGITNEKLFF
TRBV6-6	TRBD2	TRBJ2-1	NA	TGTGCCAGCAGTCCTAGCGGGGGGGCTCACAATGAGCAGTTCTTC	CASSPSGGAHNEQFF
TRBV4-1	TRBD1	TRBJ1-1	NA	TGCGCCAGCAGCCATGGCGACAGGGCCACTGAAGCTTTCTTT	CASSHGDRATEAFF
TRBV4-3	NA	TRBJ1-3	few	TGCGCCAGCAGCCAAGATCTGGCCGTAGGGAGTAGTACCATATATTTT	CASSQDLAVGSSTIYF
TRBV25-1	NA	TRBJ1-1	NA	TGTGCCAGCGTGAGCTCCCAGGGTACTGAAGCTTTCTTT	CASVSSQGTEAFF
TRBV9	TRBD1	TRBJ2-1	NA	TGTGCCAGCGGGACAGGGGTGGTCAATGAGCAGTTCTTC	CASGTGVVNEQFF
TRBV7-6	TRBD2	TRBJ2-1	NA	TGTGCCAGCAGCGCCTCATTAAGACTAGCGGTCTACAATGAGCAGTTCTTC	CASSASLRLAVYNEQFF